This TCR beta chain was documented in a study of cytomegalovirus exposure and HLA in healthy donors. The PCR employed 60 Vbeta primers together with 13 Jbeta primers. Here immunoSEQ multiplex PCR was the method, and the copy in TCRdb shows in-frame clones only, minus some. The sample consists of about 150,000 clones, approximately 72% of them appearing once. The CDR3 covers 15 residues. Per germline, CDR1 LNHDA and CDR2 SQIVND (reference sequence). J lost 5 bases, V lost 7 bases, and 6 bases had no gene match. The sequence was obtained from a man aged 18 to 35 in good health and CMV-seronegative. V usage is TRBV19 and J usage is TRBJ1-5, with 12 bases matching TRBD1. Sequencing used PBMCs. The CDR3 DNA reads TGTGCCAGTACCCCCGGGACAGGGGGCTATCAGCCCCAGCATTTT. Amino acid sequence: CASTPGTGGYQPQHF.